This TCR beta chain was identified in a study of T cell changes during pregnancy in multiple sclerosis. Germline values: CDR1 SNHLY, CDR2 FYNNEI. CDR3 length: 15 amino acids. The ends were cut back, 7 bases at V and 3 bases at J, with 15 bases in the middle. Generated by immunoSEQ multiplex PCR, the TCRdb table keeps only in-frame clones and is missing some. The sample comprises around 40,000 clones, about nine tenths of which are singletons, and approximately 26% rests with the top ten. The sample in question was CD8+ T cells from peripheral blood mononuclear cells, obtained before pregnancy. The clonotype comes from a female donor with multiple sclerosis, enrolled in a pregnancy study. The V call is TRBV2, the J call TRBJ1-4, with D perhaps matching TRBD1 (5 bases). The CDR3: CASKSPRVANEKLFF. The CDR3 DNA reads as TGTGCCAGCAAATCCCCCAGGGTTGCTAATGAAAAACTGTTTTTT.